This TCR beta chain was documented in a study of identifying expanded T cells in peripheral blood. Germline CDR1 SGHTA, CDR2 FQGTGA. The CDR3 sequence is 15 residues long. The V segment lost 2 bases and the J segment 6 bases; nucleotides outside the gene matches: 4. This table comes from immunoSEQ multiplex PCR, and its TCRdb copy is limited to in-frame clones, with some not included. The profile covers over 85,000 clones, with approximately 90% appearing a single time and over 12% taken by the ten largest. Notes on this clone: Antigen unknown.

Collection occurred without any documented infections or immune events in donors. Study outcomes and limitations: Across healthy donors, higher total template counts meant significantly greater roughly 2-week count variance. Differentially abundant clones: 0.95 to 1.5 between replicates, just under 17 at roughly 2 weeks, around 19 at four.

The chain couples TRBV7-3 to TRBJ2-1, with 10 bases aligning to TRBD2. Sequenced material: blood. This TCR was sampled from a person aged 18 to 70 in good health. CDR3 loop: CASSLGLAGVNEQFF. Written as DNA, the CDR3 is TGTGCCAGCAGCTTAGGGCTAGCGGGAGTCAATGAGCAGTTCTTC.